Presented here are 5 T cell receptor beta chains from one specimen sequenced in a study of shared clonotypes between healthy human individuals. Assay: immunoSEQ multiplex PCR; the TCRdb copy retains only in-frame clones and omits some. The sample has millions of clones, 85% to 95% seen once. CD45RO-negative, CCR7-positively selected cells formed the naive CD8 fraction, excluding terminally differentiated effector memory CD45RA+ cells. Sample: naive CD8+ T cells from PBMCs. The receptors stem from a man aged 18 to 30 in good health. Some clones in this sample may be carry-over from other donors' samples.

The V and J genes are TRBV7-9 and TRBJ1-2; possibly TRBD1 for D (6 bases). CDR3 size: 15 residues. V shed 1 base and J shed 6 bases, with 15 bases lying between them. Looked up from germline, CDR1 is SEHNR and CDR2 is FQNEAQ (reference sequence). CDR3 sequence: CASSLVPPGDDGYTF. The CDR3 DNA reads TGTGCCAGCAGCTTAGTGCCCCCAGGGGACGATGGCTACACCTTC.

The chain recombines TRBV5-6 with TRBJ2-1; 7 positions match TRBD2. The trim removed 6 bases at V and 6 bases at J, leaving 15 bases unmatched. The CDR3 loop spans 16 amino acids. Germline V gene sequence: CDR1 SGHDT, CDR2 YYEEEE. CDR3 DNA: TGTGCCAGCAAGCTTGACTGGGACTACAAGTCCAATGAGCAGTTCTTC. It specifies CASKLDWDYKSNEQFF.

The J gene is TRBJ2-7, the V gene TRBV19; D gene ambiguous. Germline CDR1 LNHDA, CDR2 SQIVND (reference sequence). V gave up 3 bases and J gave up 5 bases, with 20 bases separating them. There are 16 residues in the CDR3. The CDR3 DNA reads as TGTGCCAGTAGTATTAGGCCATTTATAGGCTTCGACGAGCAGTACTTC. This encodes CASSIRPFIGFDEQYF.

The chain is built from TRBV2 and TRBJ2-5, with 8 bases matching TRBD2. V dropped 11 bases and J dropped 1; count of bases not matched to a gene: 9. This CDR3 region has 14 residues. Germline values: CDR1 SNHLY, CDR2 FYNNEI. The CDR3 is CAERGPGPQETQYF. The CDR3 DNA sequence: TGTGCCGAGCGGGGGCCAGGCCCCCAAGAGACCCAGTACTTC.

This sequence joins TRBV27 and TRBJ1-5; D not resolved. The CDR3 consists of 15 residues. Germline CDR1 is MNHEY and CDR2 is SMNVEV (reference sequence). The V and J ends lost 5 bases and 1 base respectively, with 12 bases between them. CDR3 loop: CASSPTIGSNQPQHF. CDR3 DNA sequence: TGTGCCAGCAGTCCGACGATTGGGAGCAATCAGCCCCAGCATTTT.